This T cell receptor (beta chain) is drawn from a study of cytomegalovirus exposure and HLA in healthy donors. The V gene's germline CDR1 is SGHRS and CDR2 YFSETQ. CDR3 length: 18 amino acids. V shed 0 bases, J shed 1 base, and the junction held 4 bases outside the gene matches. This clone showed up just once. Repertoires were generated with immunoSEQ multiplex PCR, while TCRdb's copy carries only in-frame clones and drops some. The sample records more than 250,000 clones, about nine tenths being singletons. This chain uses TRBV5-1 with TRBJ2-3, with 14 bases fitting TRBD2. The sample comprised PBMCs. The sequence derives from a woman between 18 and 30 years old in good health and CMV-seronegative. CDR3 residues: CASSLGLAGGPGTDTQYF. The CDR3 nucleotides read TGCGCCAGCAGCTTGGGACTAGCGGGAGGGCCTGGCACAGATACGCAGTATTTT.